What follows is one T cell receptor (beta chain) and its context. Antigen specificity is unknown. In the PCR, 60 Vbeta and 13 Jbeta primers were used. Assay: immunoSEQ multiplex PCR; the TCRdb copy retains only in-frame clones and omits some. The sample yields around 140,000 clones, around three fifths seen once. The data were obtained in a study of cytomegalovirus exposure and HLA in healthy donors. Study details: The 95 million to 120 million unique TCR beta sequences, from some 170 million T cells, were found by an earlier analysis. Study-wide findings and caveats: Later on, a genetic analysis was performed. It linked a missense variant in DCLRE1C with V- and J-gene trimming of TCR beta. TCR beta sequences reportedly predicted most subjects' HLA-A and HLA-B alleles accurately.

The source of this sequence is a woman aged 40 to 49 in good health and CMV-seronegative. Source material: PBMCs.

The CDR3 sequence: CASSSGHSYYGYTF. Here the CDR3 DNA reads TGTGCCAGCAGCTCCGGACATAGTTACTATGGCTACACCTTC. The chain couples TRBV7-2 to TRBJ1-2; D possibly corresponds to TRBD1 (5 bases). This CDR3 region has 14 residues. Germline-derived CDR1 and CDR2 are SGHTA and FQGNSA. Trimming took off 4 bases at V and 3 bases at J, with 12 bases between the two ends.